This T cell receptor beta chain comes out of a study of T-cell reconstitution after alpha-beta-depleted transplantation in children. The study's findings and limits: Surviving thymic progenitors and recipient T cells were the source of high TCRbeta diversity at day 60 in some patients. A year post-transplant, T-cell counts and diversity derived mostly from newly produced T cells. Several hundred rapidly expanded clones from non-depleted graft cells reportedly supplied alpha-beta T cells about two months post-transplant.

This CDR3 has 14 residues. CDR1 is DFQATT and CDR2 is SNEGSKA in the germline V gene (reference sequence). Deletions cut 0 bases from V and 2 bases from J, with 9 bases between. This clonotype was counted ten times or more. Its specificity is unknown. Preparation of the TCRbeta library used unique molecular identifiers. TCRdb called the PCR reads again in MiXCR, with one record for every CDR3 protein. The profile shows 240,000 or so distinct CDR3 sequences, approximately 8.9% of them singletons. This chain uses TRBV20-1 with TRBJ2-3, with D hard to call. Sequences were derived from PBMCs, mostly from graft donor cells, sampled 180 days after TCRalphabeta/CD19-depleted stem cell transplant. The sequence was obtained from a male patient aged 5 to 17 who had a stem cell transplant for acute lymphoblastic leukemia, so the T cells may come from the graft donor. For the CDR3, the DNA is TGCAGTGCTAGAGATGACGGCGTCACAGATACGCAGTATTTT. Translation: CSARDDGVTDTQYF.